Following are 25 T cell receptor beta chains from one sample sequenced in a study of blood T cells in healthy people across ages. A second PCR, run for roughly 7 to 11 cycles, used a sample-barcoded 5' primer plus a J-beta primer mix. Each CDR3 protein is one row after TCRdb ran MiXCR on the 5' RACE reads. This table holds 650,000 to 1,000,000 distinct CDR3 sequences, 35% to 40% found once. Material: blood. Source of these receptors: a man aged 18 to 29 in good health.

As regards this clonotype: Possible read error: a much larger clone is one base away. CDR3 in amino acids: CSAPRPENPYEQYF. DNA for the CDR3: TGCAGTGCTCCGCGACCAGAGAACCCCTACGAGCAGTACTTC. The V gene is TRBV20-1, the J gene TRBJ2-7; D gene uncertain. Trimming pared 5 bases from V and 2 bases from J, leaving 16 bases between. The CDR3 has 14 residues. Germline V gives CDR1 DFQATT, CDR2 SNEGSKA (reference sequence).

With respect to this clonotype: It may be a read error: a sequence one base away is much more abundant. The chain links TRBV10-3 to TRBJ2-4; D unresolved. The CDR3 runs to 13 residues. CDR1 ENHRY and CDR2 SYGVKD come from the germline V gene. Deletions cut 6 bases from V and 3 bases from J, with 9 bases between. CDR3 amino acids: CAISEEGKNIQYF. As DNA, the CDR3 is TGTGCCATCAGCGAGGAAGGCAAAAACATTCAGTACTTC.

CDR3 sequence: CASSLEAGPQETQYF. CDR3 nucleotides: TGCGCCAGCAGCTTGGAGGCAGGCCCACAAGAGACCCAGTACTTC. V usage is TRBV5-1 and J usage is TRBJ2-5; D is uncertain. The CDR3 has 15 residues. Germline CDR1 reads SGHRS; CDR2 reads YFSETQ. The ends were cut back, 0 bases at V and 2 bases at J, with 11 bases in the middle.

This clonotype has more than one count but fewer than ten. The chain employs TRBV12-3 or TRBV12-4 and TRBJ2-1; D gene ambiguous. The CDR3 extends over 12 amino acids. With 6 bases removed from V and 8 bases from J, the gap between germline ends came to 11 bases. The CDR3 here is CASRQTVDEQFF. CDR3 nucleotide sequence: TGTGCCAGCAGGCAAACAGTGGATGAGCAGTTCTTC.

V gene TRBV9 combines with J gene TRBJ1-4; D ambiguous. The V gene's germline CDR1 is SGDLS and CDR2 YYNGEE. The length of the CDR3 is 17 residues. The V and J ends lost 0 bases and 10 bases respectively, with 22 bases between them. CDR3 region: CASSVASVPARSGKLFF. The CDR3 nucleotides are TGTGCCAGCAGCGTAGCCAGTGTCCCCGCCCGGAGTGGAAAACTGTTTTTT.

This clonotype appeared many times. This rearrangement joins TRBV12-3 or TRBV12-4 to TRBJ2-7; D perhaps matches TRBD2 (5 bases). The CDR3 has 14 residues. Deletions cut 3 bases from V and 5 bases from J, with 14 bases between. The DNA for the CDR3 is TGTGCCAGCAGTTTCAGTGATTTGCGGGACGAGCAGTACTTC. This codes for CASSFSDLRDEQYF.

The chain recombines TRBV20-1 with TRBJ1-1; D not certain. CDR1 and CDR2 from the germline V gene are DFQATT and SNEGSKA (reference sequence). The CDR3 sequence is 14 residues long. The germline V and J ends were trimmed by 0 bases and 5 bases, with 13 bases remaining between them. This CDR3 reads CSAREGGSRTEAFF. CDR3 coding DNA: TGCAGTGCTAGAGAAGGAGGGTCGCGAACTGAAGCTTTCTTT.

This clonotype turned up a few times. V is TRBV7-9 and J is TRBJ2-4; a weak D match, TRBD1 (5 bases). V was pared by 3 bases and J by 0 bases, with 9 bases between. The germline CDR1 and CDR2 sequences are SEHNR and FQNEAQ (reference sequence). The CDR3 loop spans 15 amino acids. CDR3 in amino acids: CASSFDSLAKNIQYF. CDR3 in DNA: TGTGCCAGCAGCTTCGACAGCTTAGCCAAAAACATTCAGTACTTC.

V is TRBV5-1 and J is TRBJ2-7, with D tentatively TRBD2 (6 bases). This CDR3 is built from 14 residues. Trimming left V 2 bases short and J 2 bases short, with 11 bases between. Germline V CDR1 and CDR2: SGHRS, YFSETQ. CDR3 nucleotides: TGCGCCAGCAGCTTACCGGGGGAGACCTACGAGCAGTACTTC. Translating gives CASSLPGETYEQYF.

The chain employs TRBV7-9 and TRBJ2-1, with TRBD2 matching 16 bases. V lost 4 bases, J lost 6 bases, and 12 bases stayed unmatched. CDR3 length: 19 amino acids. Germline CDR1 is SEHNR and CDR2 is FQNEAQ (reference sequence). CDR3 region: CASSSDGTSGGEPSNEQFF. CDR3 coding DNA: TGTGCCAGCAGCTCAGACGGGACTAGCGGGGGGGAACCTTCCAATGAGCAGTTCTTC.

Concerning this clonotype itself: With a much larger clone just one base away, this may be a read error. This rearrangement joins TRBV25-1 to TRBJ2-5; TRBD1 is a possible D gene (5 bases). Near its end, the DNA agrees better with TRBJ2-1, so the J call may be wrong. The CDR3 loop spans 13 amino acids. Germline V gene data show CDR1 as MGHDK and CDR2 as SYGVNS. In DNA, the CDR3 is TGTGGCTCGCAGGGTTTCGGACAAGAGACCCAGTTCTTC. It encodes CGSQGFGQETQFF.

In this sample, this clonotype turned up a few times. CDR3: CASSFLFEQYF. In nucleotides, the CDR3 is TGTGCCAGCAGTTTCCTCTTCGAGCAGTACTTC. This rearrangement joins TRBV28 to TRBJ2-7; D remains ambiguous. The germline gives CDR1 MDHEN, CDR2 SYDVKM. V lost 3 bases and J lost 6, with 6 bases in between. The CDR3 runs to 11 residues.

The J gene is TRBJ1-2, the V gene TRBV25-1; TRBD1 agrees at 11 bases. The germline gives CDR1 MGHDK, CDR2 SYGVNS. J lost 8 bases, V lost 3 bases, and 5 bases had no gene match. CDR3 size: 14 residues. CDR3 coding DNA: TGTGCCAGCAGTGACTCGGGACAGGGGGTAGGCTACACCTTC. Translated, it gives CASSDSGQGVGYTF.

The chain has TRBV29-1 and TRBJ1-1; 10 bases are a match to TRBD1. Germline lookup yields CDR1 SQVTM and CDR2 ANQGSEA. V trimming: 6 bases; J trimming: 8 bases; junction bases outside the gene matches: 12. The CDR3 extends over 14 amino acids. The CDR3 here is CSVAPTGGVSEAFF. The CDR3 nucleotides read TGCAGCGTCGCCCCGACAGGGGGCGTTTCGGAAGCTTTCTTT.

The chain links TRBV7-6 to TRBJ1-3; D gene ambiguous. The V and J ends lost 5 bases and 4 bases respectively, with 12 bases between them. CDR3 length: 14 residues. Germline CDR1 reads SGHVS; CDR2 reads FNYEAQ. CDR3 nucleotide sequence: TGTGCCAGCAGCCCCGGCAGTGGGGGAAACACCATATATTTT. It yields the protein CASSPGSGGNTIYF.

V is TRBV4-3 and J is TRBJ2-1; no reliable D call. The CDR3 runs to 15 residues. Trimming took 1 base from V and 6 from J, leaving 13 bases between them. The germline V gene has CDR1 LGHNA and CDR2 YSLEER. CDR3 amino acids: CASSQVSQISNEQFF. CDR3 nucleotide sequence: TGCGCCAGCAGCCAAGTCTCGCAGATCTCCAATGAGCAGTTCTTC.

Turning to this clonotype: One end of the junction varies from germline; a read error may be responsible. This sequence joins TRBV7-2 and TRBJ2-3, with D maybe TRBD1 (5 bases). The V gene's germline CDR1 is SGHTA and CDR2 FQGNSA. This CDR3 is 17 amino acids long. The CDR3 is CASSSRQLVISTATQYF. The CDR3 DNA is TGTGCCAGCAGCTCGAGACAGTTAGTAATTTCCACAGCTACGCAGTATTTT.

This clonotype was seen a handful of times. The chain combines TRBV12-3 or TRBV12-4 with TRBJ2-1; no reliable D call. The CDR3 runs 12 residues. Trimming removed 6 bases from V and 5 bases from J, with 8 bases in between. The CDR3 sequence is CASSLTDNEQFF. The DNA of the CDR3 is TGTGCCAGCAGCCTAACGGACAATGAGCAGTTCTTC.

This clonotype was seen more than once but under ten times. This chain uses TRBV7-2 with TRBJ1-1; tentatively, D is TRBD1 (6 bases). CDR1 is SGHTA and CDR2 is FQGNSA in the germline V gene. This CDR3 contains 15 residues. Trimming took off 1 base at V and 4 bases at J, with 13 bases between the two ends. This CDR3 reads CASSLGQGRVTEAFF. DNA of the CDR3: TGTGCCAGCAGCTTAGGGCAGGGGAGGGTCACTGAAGCTTTCTTT.

The chain links TRBV20-1 to TRBJ2-1; TRBD2 matches 7 bases. CDR1 DFQATT and CDR2 SNEGSKA come from the germline V gene (reference sequence). V gave up 1 base and J gave up 4 bases; unmatched junction bases: 4. This CDR3 contains 14 residues. The CDR3 here is CSARGLAVYNEQFF. The CDR3 DNA sequence: TGCAGTGCTAGAGGGCTAGCGGTTTACAATGAGCAGTTCTTC.

The genes are TRBV5-1 and TRBJ2-1, with 9 bases fitting TRBD1. The CDR3 totals 14 residues. V shed 3 bases and J 6 bases; nucleotides not matched to a gene: 4. In germline, CDR1 is SGHRS, CDR2 YFSETQ. In DNA form, the CDR3 reads TGCGCCAGCAGCTACGGGACAGGGATCAATGAGCAGTTCTTC. Encoded protein: CASSYGTGINEQFF.

This clonotype was counted only a few times. This rearrangement joins TRBV20-1 to TRBJ2-3, with TRBD2 matching 7 bases. CDR1 is DFQATT and CDR2 is SNEGSKA in the germline V gene (reference sequence). The V and J ends lost 0 bases and 3 bases, in that order; junction bases with no gene match: 15. The CDR3 sequence is 18 residues long. CDR3 nucleotide sequence: TGCAGTGCTAGAGATAGATTGACGGGGGGTAGTGGTACAGATACGCAGTATTTT. As protein: CSARDRLTGGSGTDTQYF.

A note on this clonotype: A much larger clone differs by one base, so this may be a read error. For the CDR3, the DNA is TGTGCCAGCAGGGACAGGGTGACAGATATGCAGTATTTT. Protein: CASRDRVTDMQYF. The chain uses TRBV6-5 and TRBJ2-3, with 8 bases matching TRBD1. The V gene's germline CDR1 is MNHEY and CDR2 SVGAGI. The CDR3 consists of 13 residues.

In the case of this clonotype: A much larger clone lies a single base off, so this may be a read error. This chain joins TRBV29-1 and TRBJ2-1; possibly TRBD1 or TRBD2 for D (6 bases each). Germline lookup yields CDR1 SQVTM and CDR2 ANQGSEA. This CDR3 has 14 amino acids. The CDR3 sequence is CGVEGGTARAQQFF. The CDR3 nucleotides read TGCGGCGTTGAAGGGGGGACCGCACGGGCTCAGCAGTTCTTC.

V gene TRBV7-3 combines with J gene TRBJ2-2; D gene ambiguous. Looked up from germline, CDR1 is SGHTA and CDR2 is FQGTGA. There are 13 residues in the CDR3. V was cut by 5 bases and J by 6 bases, with 10 bases left in between. CDR3 DNA: TGTGCCAGCAGCGCTACCCTAGCCGGGGAGCTGTTTTTT. Translated, it gives CASSATLAGELFF.